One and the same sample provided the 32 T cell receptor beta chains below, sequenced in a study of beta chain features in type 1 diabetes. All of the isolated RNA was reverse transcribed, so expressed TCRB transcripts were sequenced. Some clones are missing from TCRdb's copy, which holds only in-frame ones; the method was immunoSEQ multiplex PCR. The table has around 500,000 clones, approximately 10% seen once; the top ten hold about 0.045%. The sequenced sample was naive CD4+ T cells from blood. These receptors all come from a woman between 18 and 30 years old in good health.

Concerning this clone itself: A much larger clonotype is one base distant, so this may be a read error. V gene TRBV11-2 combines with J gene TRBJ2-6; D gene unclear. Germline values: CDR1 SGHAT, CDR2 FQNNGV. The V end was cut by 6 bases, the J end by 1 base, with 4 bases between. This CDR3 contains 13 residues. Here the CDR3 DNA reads TGTGCCAGCAGGAGATCTGGGGCCAACGTCCTGACTTTC. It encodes CASRRSGANVLTF.

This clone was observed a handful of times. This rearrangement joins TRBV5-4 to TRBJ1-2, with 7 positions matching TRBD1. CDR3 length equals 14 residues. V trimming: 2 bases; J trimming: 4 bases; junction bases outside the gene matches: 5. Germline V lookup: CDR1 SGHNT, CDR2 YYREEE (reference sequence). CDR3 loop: CASSLRGQSYGYTF. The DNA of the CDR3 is TGTGCCAGCAGCTTAAGGGGGCAAAGCTATGGCTACACCTTC.

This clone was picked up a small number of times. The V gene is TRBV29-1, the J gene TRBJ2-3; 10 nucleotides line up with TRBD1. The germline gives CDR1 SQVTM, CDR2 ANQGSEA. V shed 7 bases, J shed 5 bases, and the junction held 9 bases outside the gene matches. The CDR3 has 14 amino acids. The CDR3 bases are TGCAGCGCCCGGGACAGGGGAGGAATAGATACGCAGTATTTT. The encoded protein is CSARDRGGIDTQYF.

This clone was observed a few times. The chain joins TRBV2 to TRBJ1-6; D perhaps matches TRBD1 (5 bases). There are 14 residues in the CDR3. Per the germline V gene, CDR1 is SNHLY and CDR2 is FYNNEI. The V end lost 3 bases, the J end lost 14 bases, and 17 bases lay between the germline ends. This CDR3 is CASSEDIGSVALHF. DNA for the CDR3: TGTGCCAGCAGTGAGGACATCGGATCTGTAGCCCTCCACTTT.

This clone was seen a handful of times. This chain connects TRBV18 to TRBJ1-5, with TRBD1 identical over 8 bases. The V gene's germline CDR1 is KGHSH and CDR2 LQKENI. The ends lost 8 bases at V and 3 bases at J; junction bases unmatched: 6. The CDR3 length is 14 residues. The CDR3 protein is CASRGTGDNQPQHF. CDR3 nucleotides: TGTGCCAGCCGGGGGACAGGTGACAATCAGCCCCAGCATTTT.

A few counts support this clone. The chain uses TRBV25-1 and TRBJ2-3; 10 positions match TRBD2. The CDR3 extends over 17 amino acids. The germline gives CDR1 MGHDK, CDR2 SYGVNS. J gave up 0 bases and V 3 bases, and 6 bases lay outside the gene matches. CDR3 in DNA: TGTGCCAGCAGTGATCTCACGACTAGCGGGAGCACAGATACGCAGTATTTT. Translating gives CASSDLTTSGSTDTQYF.

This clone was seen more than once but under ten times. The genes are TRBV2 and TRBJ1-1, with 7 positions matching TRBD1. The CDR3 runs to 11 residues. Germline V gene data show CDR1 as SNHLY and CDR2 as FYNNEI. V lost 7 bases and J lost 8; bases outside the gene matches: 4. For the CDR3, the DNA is TGTGCCAGCACTGGACAGGTGGAAGCTTTCTTT. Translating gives CASTGQVEAFF.

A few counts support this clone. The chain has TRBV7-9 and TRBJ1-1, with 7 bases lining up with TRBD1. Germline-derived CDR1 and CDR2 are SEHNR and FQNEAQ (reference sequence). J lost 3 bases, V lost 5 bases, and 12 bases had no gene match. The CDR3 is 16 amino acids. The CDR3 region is CASSPSTGKSDTEAFF. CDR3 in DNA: TGTGCCAGCAGCCCGTCGACAGGGAAATCCGACACTGAAGCTTTCTTT.

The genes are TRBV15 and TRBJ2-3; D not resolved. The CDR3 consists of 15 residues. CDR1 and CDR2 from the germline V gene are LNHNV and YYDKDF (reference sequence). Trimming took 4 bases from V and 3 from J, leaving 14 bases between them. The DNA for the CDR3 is TGTGCCACCAGCAAAGACCAGCAATTGACAGATACGCAGTATTTT. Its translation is CATSKDQQLTDTQYF.

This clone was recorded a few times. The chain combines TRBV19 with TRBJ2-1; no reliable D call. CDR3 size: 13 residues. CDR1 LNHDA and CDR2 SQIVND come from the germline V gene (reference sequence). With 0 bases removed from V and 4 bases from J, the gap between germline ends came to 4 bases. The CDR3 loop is CASSIERYNEQFF. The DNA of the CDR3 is TGTGCCAGTAGTATAGAAAGATACAATGAGCAGTTCTTC.

In nucleotides, the CDR3 is TGCGCCAGCAGCCATTCTTACCGGTTAGGCTCCTACGAGCAGTACTTC. Translated, it gives CASSHSYRLGSYEQYF. The rearrangement uses TRBV4-3 and TRBJ2-7, with D unresolved. This CDR3 has 16 amino acids. Trimming pared 3 bases from V and 0 bases from J, leaving 15 bases between. Germline CDR1 LGHNA, CDR2 YSLEER.

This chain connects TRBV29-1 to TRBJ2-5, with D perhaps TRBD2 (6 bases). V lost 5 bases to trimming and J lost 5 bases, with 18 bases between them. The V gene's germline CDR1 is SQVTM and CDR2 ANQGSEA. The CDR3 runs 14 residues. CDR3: CSVFGHPGGETQYF. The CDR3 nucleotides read TGCAGCGTTTTTGGACACCCTGGGGGGGAGACCCAGTACTTC.

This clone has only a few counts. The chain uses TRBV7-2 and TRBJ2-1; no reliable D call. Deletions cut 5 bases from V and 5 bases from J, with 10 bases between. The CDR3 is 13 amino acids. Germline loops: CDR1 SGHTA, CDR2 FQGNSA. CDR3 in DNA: TGTGCCAGCAGCCCGACTGGGGACAATGAGCAGTTCTTC. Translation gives CASSPTGDNEQFF.

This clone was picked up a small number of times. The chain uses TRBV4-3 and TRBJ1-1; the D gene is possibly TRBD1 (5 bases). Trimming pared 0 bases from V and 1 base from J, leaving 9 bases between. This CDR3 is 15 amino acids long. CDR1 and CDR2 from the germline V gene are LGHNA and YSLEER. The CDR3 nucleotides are TGCGCCAGCAGCCAAGAGGGGCAGGGGAACACTGAAGCTTTCTTT. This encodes CASSQEGQGNTEAFF.

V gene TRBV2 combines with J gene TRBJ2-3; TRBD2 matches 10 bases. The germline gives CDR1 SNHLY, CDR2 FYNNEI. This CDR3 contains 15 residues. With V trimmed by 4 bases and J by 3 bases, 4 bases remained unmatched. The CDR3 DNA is TGTGCCAGCAGTGCCACACTAGCGGGGACAGATACGCAGTATTTT. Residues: CASSATLAGTDTQYF.

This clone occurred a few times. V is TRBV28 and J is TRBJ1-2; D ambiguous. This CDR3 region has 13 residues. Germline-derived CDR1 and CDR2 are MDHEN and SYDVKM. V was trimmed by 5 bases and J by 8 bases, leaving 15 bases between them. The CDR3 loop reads CASSPGILRGYTF. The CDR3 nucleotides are TGTGCCAGCAGTCCCGGGATCCTCCGGGGCTACACCTTC.

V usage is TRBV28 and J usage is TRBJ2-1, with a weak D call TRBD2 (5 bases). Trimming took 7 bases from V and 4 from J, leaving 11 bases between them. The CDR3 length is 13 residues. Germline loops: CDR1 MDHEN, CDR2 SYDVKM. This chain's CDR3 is CASMAGAYNEQFF. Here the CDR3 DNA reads TGTGCCAGCATGGCGGGCGCGTACAATGAGCAGTTCTTC.

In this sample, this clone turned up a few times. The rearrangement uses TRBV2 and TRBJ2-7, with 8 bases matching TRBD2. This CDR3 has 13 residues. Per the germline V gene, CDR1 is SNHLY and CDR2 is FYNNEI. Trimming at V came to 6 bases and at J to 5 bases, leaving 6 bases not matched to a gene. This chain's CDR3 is CASRESGGNEQYV. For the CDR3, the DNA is TGTGCCAGCAGGGAGAGCGGGGGTAACGAGCAGTACGTC.

CDR3 region: CASRGQGVEKLFF. CDR3 coding DNA: TGTGCCAGCAGGGGACAGGGGGTGGAAAAACTGTTTTTT. The chain recombines TRBV25-1 with TRBJ1-4; 11 bases map to TRBD1. Germline CDR1 reads MGHDK; CDR2 reads SYGVNS. This CDR3 is built from 13 residues. V lost 6 bases and J lost 8; bases outside the gene matches: 2.

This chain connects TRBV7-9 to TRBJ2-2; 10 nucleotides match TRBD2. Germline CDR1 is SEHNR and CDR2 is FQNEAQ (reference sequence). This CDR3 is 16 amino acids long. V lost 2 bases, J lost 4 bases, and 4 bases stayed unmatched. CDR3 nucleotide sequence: TGTGCCAGCAGCTTACCTAGCGGGAGCGTCACCGGGGAGCTGTTTTTT. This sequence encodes CASSLPSGSVTGELFF.

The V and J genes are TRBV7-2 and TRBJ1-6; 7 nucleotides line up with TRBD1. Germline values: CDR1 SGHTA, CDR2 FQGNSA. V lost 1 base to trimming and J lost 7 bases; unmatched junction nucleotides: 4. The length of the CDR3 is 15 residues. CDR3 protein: CASSLVGTDNSPLHF. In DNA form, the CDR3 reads TGTGCCAGCAGCTTAGTAGGGACAGACAATTCACCCCTCCACTTT.

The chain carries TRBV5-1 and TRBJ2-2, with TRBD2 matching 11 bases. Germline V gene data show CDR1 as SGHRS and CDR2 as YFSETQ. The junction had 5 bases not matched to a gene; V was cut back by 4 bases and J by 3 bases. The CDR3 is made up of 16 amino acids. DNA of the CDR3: TGCGCCAGCAGCCCACCGGGACTAGCGGACACCGGGGAGCTGTTTTTT. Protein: CASSPPGLADTGELFF.

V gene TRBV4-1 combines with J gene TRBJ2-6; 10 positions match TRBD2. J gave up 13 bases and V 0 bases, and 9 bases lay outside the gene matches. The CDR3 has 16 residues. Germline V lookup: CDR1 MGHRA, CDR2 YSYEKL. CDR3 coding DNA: TGCGCCAGCAGCCAAGAGGGATCACTAGCGGGGTTAGTCCTGACTTTC. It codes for CASSQEGSLAGLVLTF.

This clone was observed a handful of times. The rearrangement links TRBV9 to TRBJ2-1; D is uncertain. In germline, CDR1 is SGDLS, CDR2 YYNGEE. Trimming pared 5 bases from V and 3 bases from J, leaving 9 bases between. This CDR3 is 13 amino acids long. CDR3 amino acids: CASSASIYNEQFF. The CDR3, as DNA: TGTGCCAGCAGTGCGTCTATCTACAATGAGCAGTTCTTC.

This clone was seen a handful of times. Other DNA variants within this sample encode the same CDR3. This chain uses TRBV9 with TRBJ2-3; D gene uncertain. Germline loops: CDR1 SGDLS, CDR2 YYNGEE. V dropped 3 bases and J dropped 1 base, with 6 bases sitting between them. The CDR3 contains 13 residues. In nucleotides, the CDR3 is TGTGCCAGCAGCGGGAGAGGCACAGATACGCAGTATTTT. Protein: CASSGRGTDTQYF.

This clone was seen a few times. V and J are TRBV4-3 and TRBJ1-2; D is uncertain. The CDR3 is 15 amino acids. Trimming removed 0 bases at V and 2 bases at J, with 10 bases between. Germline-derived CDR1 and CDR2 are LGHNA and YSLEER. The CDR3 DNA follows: TGCGCCAGCAGCCAAGATTTTGGCAGGAACTATGGCTACACCTTC. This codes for CASSQDFGRNYGYTF.

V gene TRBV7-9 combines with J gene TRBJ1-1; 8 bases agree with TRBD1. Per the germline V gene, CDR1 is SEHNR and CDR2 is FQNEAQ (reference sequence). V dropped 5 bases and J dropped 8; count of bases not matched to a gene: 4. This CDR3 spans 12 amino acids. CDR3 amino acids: CASSRGDREAFF. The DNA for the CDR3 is TGTGCCAGCAGCCGAGGGGACAGGGAAGCTTTCTTT. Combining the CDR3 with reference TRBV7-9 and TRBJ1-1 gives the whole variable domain DTGVSQNPRHKITKRGQNVTFRCDPISEHNRLYWYRQTLGQGPEFLTYFQNEAQLEKSRLLSDRFSAERPKGSFSTLEIQRTEQGDSAMYLCASSRGDREAFFGQGTRLTVV.

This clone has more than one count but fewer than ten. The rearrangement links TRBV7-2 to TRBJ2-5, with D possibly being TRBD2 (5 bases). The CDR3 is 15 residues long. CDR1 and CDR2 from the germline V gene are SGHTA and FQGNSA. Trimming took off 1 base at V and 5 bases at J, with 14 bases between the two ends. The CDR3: CASSLDVGIGETQYF. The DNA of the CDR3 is TGTGCCAGCAGCTTAGACGTCGGGATAGGGGAGACCCAGTACTTC. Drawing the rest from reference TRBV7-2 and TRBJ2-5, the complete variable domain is GAGVSQSPSNKVTEKGKDVELRCDPISGHTALYWYRQSLGQGLEFLIYFQGNSAPDKSGLPSDRFSAERTGGSVSTLTIQRTQQEDSAVYLCASSLDVGIGETQYFGPGTRLLVL.

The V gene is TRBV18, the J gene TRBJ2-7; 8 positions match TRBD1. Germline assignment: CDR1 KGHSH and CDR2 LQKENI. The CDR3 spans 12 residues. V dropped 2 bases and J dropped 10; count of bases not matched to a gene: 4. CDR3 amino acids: CASSPGDRLQYF. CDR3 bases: TGTGCCAGCTCACCAGGGGACAGGTTACAGTACTTC.

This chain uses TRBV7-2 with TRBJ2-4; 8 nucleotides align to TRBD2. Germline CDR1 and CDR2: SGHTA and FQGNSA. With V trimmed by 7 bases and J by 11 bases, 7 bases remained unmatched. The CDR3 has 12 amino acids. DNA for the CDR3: TGTGCCAGCACGGCCCGGGGGGGAGTTCAGTACTTC. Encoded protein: CASTARGGVQYF.

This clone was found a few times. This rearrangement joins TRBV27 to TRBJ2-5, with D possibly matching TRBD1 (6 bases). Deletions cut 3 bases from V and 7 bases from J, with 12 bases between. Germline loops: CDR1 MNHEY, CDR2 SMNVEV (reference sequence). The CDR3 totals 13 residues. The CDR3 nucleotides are TGTGCCAGCAGTTTGGAAGGGGGTGGGACCCAGTACTTC. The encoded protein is CASSLEGGGTQYF.

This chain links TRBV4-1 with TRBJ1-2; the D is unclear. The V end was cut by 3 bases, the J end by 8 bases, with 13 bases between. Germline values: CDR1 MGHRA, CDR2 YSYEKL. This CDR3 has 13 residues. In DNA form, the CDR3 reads TGCGCCAGCAGCCAGACCTTGTCGGGCGGCTACACCTTC. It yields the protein CASSQTLSGGYTF.